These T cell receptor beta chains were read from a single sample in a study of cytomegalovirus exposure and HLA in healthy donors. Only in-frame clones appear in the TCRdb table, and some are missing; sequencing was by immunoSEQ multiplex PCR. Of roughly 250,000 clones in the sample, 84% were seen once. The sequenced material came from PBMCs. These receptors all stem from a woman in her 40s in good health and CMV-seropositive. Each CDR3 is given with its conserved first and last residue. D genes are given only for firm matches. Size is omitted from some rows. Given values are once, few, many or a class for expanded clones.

CDR3 protein: CASSEPWVAASYEQYF
CDR3 DNA: TGTGCCAGCAGTGAACCCTGGGTAGCGGCCTCCTACGAGCAGTACTTC
D gene: .
clone size: few
J gene: TRBJ2-7
V gene: TRBV6-1

CDR3 protein: CASSRLAGGPGTQYF
CDR3 DNA: TGTGCCAGCAGCAGACTAGCGGGAGGGCCGGGGACCCAGTACTTC
D gene: TRBD2
clone size: .
J gene: TRBJ2-5
V gene: TRBV9

CDR3 protein: CASSPRGDPEGTEAFF
CDR3 DNA: TGTGCCAGTAGTCCCCGGGGGGACCCCGAGGGCACTGAAGCTTTCTTT
D gene: .
clone size: .
J gene: TRBJ1-1
V gene: TRBV19

CDR3 protein: CASSRAGGWNEQYF
CDR3 DNA: TGTGCCAGCAGCCGAGCGGGAGGGTGGAACGAGCAGTACTTC
D gene: TRBD2
clone size: once
J gene: TRBJ2-7
V gene: TRBV7-6

CDR3 protein: CASSFRQDTEAFF
CDR3 DNA: TGCGCCAGCAGCTTCCGACAGGACACTGAAGCTTTCTTT
D gene: .
clone size: .
J gene: TRBJ1-1
V gene: TRBV5-1

CDR3 protein: CASRTGLARGQYF
CDR3 DNA: TGTGCCAGCAGAACGGGACTAGCGAGGGGGCAGTATTTT
D gene: TRBD2
clone size: .
J gene: TRBJ2-3
V gene: TRBV28

CDR3 protein: CASSLRGDTNEKLFF
CDR3 DNA: TGTGCCAGCAGTTTACGGGGGGATACTAATGAAAAACTGTTTTTT
D gene: .
clone size: .
J gene: TRBJ1-4
V gene: TRBV27

CDR3 protein: CASSLLLAESTDTQYF
CDR3 DNA: TGTGCCAGCAGTTTACTACTAGCGGAAAGCACAGATACGCAGTATTTT
D gene: TRBD2
clone size: .
J gene: TRBJ2-3
V gene: TRBV27

CDR3 protein: CASSPLSPGELFF
CDR3 DNA: TGTGCCAGCAGCCCCCTCAGTCCGGGGGAGCTGTTTTTT
D gene: .
clone size: once
J gene: TRBJ2-2
V gene: TRBV7-2

CDR3 protein: CASRRGLGGGNNEQFF
CDR3 DNA: TGCGCCAGCAGGCGGGGACTAGGGGGGGGGAACAATGAGCAGTTCTTC
D gene: TRBD2
clone size: .
J gene: TRBJ2-1
V gene: TRBV5-1

CDR3 protein: CASTRGKGDNEQFF
CDR3 DNA: TGTGCCAGCACCAGGGGGAAAGGGGACAATGAGCAGTTCTTC
D gene: TRBD1
clone size: .
J gene: TRBJ2-1
V gene: TRBV6-5

CDR3 protein: CAWSTGDATTNEKLFF
CDR3 DNA: TGTGCCTGGAGTACGGGGGACGCTACAACTAATGAAAAACTGTTTTTT
D gene: .
clone size: .
J gene: TRBJ1-4
V gene: TRBV30

CDR3 protein: CASSEKGFGYTF
CDR3 DNA: TGCGCCAGCAGTGAAAAGGGGTTTGGCTACACCTTC
D gene: .
clone size: few
J gene: TRBJ1-2
V gene: TRBV5-1

CDR3 protein: CAAGRGSIGELFF
CDR3 DNA: TGTGCCGCGGGGAGGGGGAGCATCGGGGAGCTGTTTTTT
D gene: .
clone size: .
J gene: TRBJ2-2
V gene: TRBV6-5

CDR3 protein: CASSLSGENTGELFF
CDR3 DNA: TGCGCCAGCAGCTTGTCAGGGGAGAACACCGGGGAGCTGTTTTTT
D gene: .
clone size: .
J gene: TRBJ2-2
V gene: TRBV5-1

CDR3 protein: CASIRAGTYEQYF
CDR3 DNA: TGTGCCAGCATCCGGGCGGGGACCTACGAGCAGTACTTC
D gene: .
clone size: .
J gene: TRBJ2-7
V gene: TRBV28

CDR3 protein: CASSPSGGDTGELFF
CDR3 DNA: TGTGCCAGCAGCCCCTCGGGAGGAGACACCGGGGAGCTGTTTTTT
D gene: TRBD2
clone size: .
J gene: TRBJ2-2
V gene: TRBV27

CDR3 protein: CASSSETGQAPPPYEQYF
CDR3 DNA: TGCGCCAGCAGCTCAGAAACGGGACAGGCCCCACCTCCCTACGAGCAGTACTTC
D gene: TRBD1
clone size: .
J gene: TRBJ2-7
V gene: TRBV5-1

CDR3 protein: CASSRGISNQPQHF
CDR3 DNA: TGTGCCAGCAGTCGGGGGATAAGCAATCAGCCCCAGCATTTT
D gene: .
clone size: .
J gene: TRBJ1-5
V gene: TRBV6-6

CDR3 protein: CASSLEGQGNTIYF
CDR3 DNA: TGCGCCAGCAGCTTGGAGGGACAGGGAAACACCATATATTTT
D gene: TRBD1
clone size: .
J gene: TRBJ1-3
V gene: TRBV5-1

CDR3 protein: CASRGSGANGLTF
CDR3 DNA: TGTGCCAGCAGGGGCTCTGGGGCCAACGGCCTGACTTTC
D gene: .
clone size: .
J gene: TRBJ2-6
V gene: TRBV28

CDR3 protein: CASSEAGGTGNQPQHF
CDR3 DNA: TGTGCCAGCAGTGAAGCCGGAGGGACAGGGAACCAGCCCCAGCATTTT
D gene: TRBD1
clone size: .
J gene: TRBJ1-5
V gene: TRBV6-1

CDR3 protein: CAWRAGPGTEAFF
CDR3 DNA: TGTGCCTGGAGAGCGGGGCCGGGCACTGAAGCTTTCTTT
D gene: .
clone size: .
J gene: TRBJ1-1
V gene: TRBV30

CDR3 protein: CASSLLTNTEAFF
CDR3 DNA: TGTGCCAGCAGCTTACTTACGAACACTGAAGCTTTCTTT
D gene: .
clone size: .
J gene: TRBJ1-1
V gene: TRBV6-5

CDR3 protein: CASSDDSWPYGYTF
CDR3 DNA: TGTGCCAGCAGTGATGACAGCTGGCCCTATGGCTACACCTTC
D gene: .
clone size: .
J gene: TRBJ1-2
V gene: TRBV6-5

CDR3 protein: CASSQTPGDSGANVLTF
CDR3 DNA: TGTGCCAGCAGCCAAACCCCAGGGGACTCTGGGGCCAACGTCCTGACTTTC
D gene: .
clone size: .
J gene: TRBJ2-6
V gene: TRBV4-2

CDR3 protein: CASSVGGYNQPQHF
CDR3 DNA: TGTGCCAGCAGTGTTGGGGGGTACAATCAGCCCCAGCATTTT
D gene: .
clone size: .
J gene: TRBJ1-5
V gene: TRBV2

CDR3 protein: CASSRQDLGDTQYF
CDR3 DNA: TGTGCCAGCAGTCGACAGGACCTAGGAGATACGCAGTATTTT
D gene: .
clone size: .
J gene: TRBJ2-3
V gene: TRBV2

CDR3 protein: CASSPSFGTAGADTQYF
CDR3 DNA: TGTGCCAGCAGCCCGTCCTTTGGGACAGCTGGCGCAGATACGCAGTATTTT
D gene: TRBD1
clone size: few
J gene: TRBJ2-3
V gene: TRBV7-2